These 16 T cell receptor beta chains originate from one sample sequenced in a study of blood T cell repertoires in COVID-19. Sequenced by immunoSEQ multiplex PCR; TCRdb stores in-frame clones only, minus some. This table holds roughly 160,000 clones, 86% found once. Sequencing input: peripheral blood. These receptors were collected from a man aged 18 to 29 with acute or convalescent COVID-19.

This chain uses TRBV5-1 with TRBJ1-4, with a weak D call TRBD1 (6 bases). V was clipped by 5 bases and J by 0 bases, with 20 bases between them. CDR1 and CDR2 from the germline V gene are SGHRS and YFSETQ. This CDR3 has 18 amino acids. CDR3 loop: CASSARTPGDATNEKLFF. The CDR3 region has the DNA TGCGCCAGCAGTGCACGAACACCAGGGGATGCAACTAATGAAAAACTGTTTTTT. The whole variable domain, filled in from reference TRBV5-1 and TRBJ1-4, reads KAGVTQTPRYLIKTRGQQVTLSCSPISGHRSVSWYQQTPGQGLQFLFEYFSETQRNKGNFPGRFSGRQFSNSRSEMNVSTLELGDSALYLCASSARTPGDATNEKLFFGSGTQLSVL.

The J gene is TRBJ1-4, the V gene TRBV20-1, with D possibly TRBD1 on 5 matching bases. Germline CDR1 reads DFQATT; CDR2 reads SNEGSKA (reference sequence). This CDR3 is built from 11 residues. V lost 8 bases and J lost 8, with 12 bases in between. Here the CDR3 DNA reads TGCAGTCCCTGGGGGGGGGAAAAACTGTTTTTT. This encodes CSPWGGEKLFF.

With regard to this clone: Other DNA sequences in this sample translate to the same CDR3. The gene calls are TRBV2 and TRBJ1-1, with 8 bases fitting TRBD1. Germline V gene lookup returns CDR1 SNHLY and CDR2 FYNNEI. CDR3 length: 14 residues. Trimming cost V 8 bases and J 2 bases; bases outside gene matches: 7. The CDR3 loop reads CASSRTGQNTEAFF. As DNA, the CDR3 is TGTGCCAGCTCCAGGACAGGGCAAAACACTGAAGCTTTCTTT.

The chain joins TRBV19 to TRBJ2-1, with D perhaps TRBD2 (5 bases). V was clipped by 5 bases and J by 0 bases, with 8 bases between them. The CDR3 is made up of 14 amino acids. The germline V gene has CDR1 LNHDA and CDR2 SQIVND (reference sequence). CDR3 region: CASSSGSSYNEQFF. Written as DNA, the CDR3 is TGTGCCAGTAGTTCGGGGAGCTCCTACAATGAGCAGTTCTTC. The full variable domain, completed using reference TRBV19 and TRBJ2-1, is DGGITQSPKYLFRKEGQNVTLSCEQNLNHDAMYWYRQDPGQGLRLIYYSQIVNDFQKGDIAEGYSVSREKKESFPLTVTSAQKNPTAFYLCASSSGSSYNEQFFGPGTRLTVL.

The gene calls are TRBV6-1 and TRBJ2-7, with 9 positions matching TRBD2. The trim removed 2 bases at V and 3 bases at J, leaving 11 bases unmatched. The CDR3 extends over 17 amino acids. Germline V gene lookup returns CDR1 MNHNS and CDR2 SASEGT. The CDR3 sequence is CASSESPAAGGLYEQYV. CDR3 coding DNA: TGTGCCAGCAGTGAATCCCCGGCAGCGGGGGGACTCTACGAGCAGTACGTC.

The chain couples TRBV30 to TRBJ1-2; no clear D. Germline V gives CDR1 GTSNPN, CDR2 SVGIG (reference sequence). V was shortened by 2 bases and J by 6 bases, with 16 bases between the two germline ends. This CDR3 has 14 residues. The CDR3 bases are TGTGCCTGGAGTCCGCAAGGGTCGGGAAATGGCTACACCTTC. Translated: CAWSPQGSGNGYTF.

V and J are TRBV7-2 and TRBJ2-3; TRBD1 might be the D (5 bases). The CDR3 loop spans 16 amino acids. In germline, CDR1 is SGHTA, CDR2 FQGNSA. The V end lost 5 bases, the J end lost 0 bases, and 15 bases lay between the germline ends. In nucleotides, the CDR3 is TGTGCCAGCAGCAGGTGGTGGACATCTAGCACAGATACGCAGTATTTT. Amino acids: CASSRWWTSSTDTQYF. Full variable domain (rest looked up from reference TRBV7-2 and TRBJ2-3): GAGVSQSPSNKVTEKGKDVELRCDPISGHTALYWYRQSLGQGLEFLIYFQGNSAPDKSGLPSDRFSAERTGGSVSTLTIQRTQQEDSAVYLCASSRWWTSSTDTQYFGPGTRLTVL.

The rearrangement joins TRBV11-2 to TRBJ1-1; weak D call: TRBD1 (6 bases). This CDR3 is 13 amino acids long. The V end lost 5 bases, the J end lost 7 bases, and 14 bases lay between the germline ends. CDR1 and CDR2 from the germline V gene are SGHAT and FQNNGV. This CDR3 is CASSLRGVGEAFF. Written as DNA, the CDR3 is TGTGCCAGCAGCCTCAGGGGAGTTGGTGAAGCTTTCTTT.

This clone was detected only once. The chain links TRBV5-4 to TRBJ1-2; TRBD1 matches 9 bases. The J segment lost 4 bases and the V segment lost 0 bases, leaving 1 base of the junction unmatched. Germline CDR1 reads SGHNT; CDR2 reads YYREEE (reference sequence). CDR3 length equals 14 residues. The CDR3 DNA reads TGTGCCAGCAGCTTGGGGACAGGGGCCTATGGCTACACCTTC. Its translation: CASSLGTGAYGYTF.

The V gene is TRBV18, the J gene TRBJ1-3; unclear D gene. Germline V gene lookup returns CDR1 KGHSH and CDR2 LQKENI. The V and J ends lost 4 bases and 0 bases respectively, with 19 bases between them. The CDR3 sequence is 18 residues long. CDR3 bases: TGTGCCAGCTCACTAACCTCCGCGAGAGGCCGCTCTGGAAACACCATATATTTT. This encodes CASSLTSARGRSGNTIYF.

This chain joins TRBV15 and TRBJ1-5; D gene unclear. Trimming shortened V by 2 bases and J by 3 bases, and 8 bases separated the two germline ends. The germline V gene has CDR1 LNHNV and CDR2 YYDKDF (reference sequence). The CDR3 loop spans 14 amino acids. The CDR3 loop reads CATSRYSFNQPQHF. CDR3 DNA sequence: TGTGCCACCAGCAGATACAGCTTCAATCAGCCCCAGCATTTT.

V gene TRBV3-1 (or the pseudogene TRBV3-2) combines with J gene TRBJ1-1; 10 bases map to TRBD1. V was pared by 9 bases and J by 0 bases, with 7 bases of the junction left unmatched. This CDR3 is built from 15 residues. Per germline, CDR1 LGHDT and CDR2 YNNKEL (reference sequence). CDR3 nucleotides: TGTGCCAGTAGACAGGGGGCGAATATGAACACTGAAGCTTTCTTT. It translates to CASRQGANMNTEAFF.

The chain uses TRBV6-5 and TRBJ2-1, with 9 bases identical to TRBD2. V gave up 7 bases and J gave up 8 bases; unmatched junction bases: 12. The CDR3 loop spans 15 amino acids. CDR1 MNHEY and CDR2 SVGAGI come from the germline V gene. DNA for the CDR3: TGTGCCAGCATCCGAGCGGGGGGCAGGGGTGATGAGCAGTTCTTC. Translating gives CASIRAGGRGDEQFF.

The chain links TRBV29-1 to TRBJ1-2; 8 bases are a match to TRBD1. The CDR3 covers 14 residues. V lost 7 bases to trimming and J lost 7 bases; unmatched junction nucleotides: 14. CDR1 and CDR2 (germline): SQVTM, ANQGSEA. CDR3 residues: CSARDRGVSSGYTF. The CDR3, as DNA: TGCAGCGCCCGAGACAGGGGCGTTTCGTCTGGCTACACCTTC. Full variable domain (missing parts from reference TRBV29-1 and TRBJ1-2): SAVISQKPSRDICQRGTSLTIQCQVDSQVTMMFWYRQQPGQSLTLIATANQGSEATYESGFVIDKFPISRPNLTFSTLTVSNMSPEDSSIYLCSARDRGVSSGYTFGSGTRLTVV.

The CDR3 here is CASSQDTQGDYGYTF. The CDR3 DNA sequence: TGTGCCAGCAGCCAAGATACGCAGGGGGACTATGGCTACACCTTC. This chain joins TRBV3-1 (or the pseudogene TRBV3-2) and TRBJ1-2; TRBD1 matches 7 bases. Per germline, CDR1 LGHDT and CDR2 YNNKEL (reference sequence). The CDR3 contains 15 residues. The V gene end was trimmed by 0 bases and the J gene end by 3 bases; junction bases not matched to a gene: 4.

The rearrangement joins TRBV20-1 to TRBJ1-2, with D possibly matching TRBD1 (6 bases). V was pared by 3 bases and J by 0 bases, with 17 bases between. Germline loops: CDR1 DFQATT, CDR2 SNEGSKA (reference sequence). There are 16 residues in the CDR3. The chain's CDR3 is CSASRPNRASNYGYTF. CDR3 nucleotides: TGCAGTGCTAGTCGCCCCAACAGGGCTTCTAACTATGGCTACACCTTC.